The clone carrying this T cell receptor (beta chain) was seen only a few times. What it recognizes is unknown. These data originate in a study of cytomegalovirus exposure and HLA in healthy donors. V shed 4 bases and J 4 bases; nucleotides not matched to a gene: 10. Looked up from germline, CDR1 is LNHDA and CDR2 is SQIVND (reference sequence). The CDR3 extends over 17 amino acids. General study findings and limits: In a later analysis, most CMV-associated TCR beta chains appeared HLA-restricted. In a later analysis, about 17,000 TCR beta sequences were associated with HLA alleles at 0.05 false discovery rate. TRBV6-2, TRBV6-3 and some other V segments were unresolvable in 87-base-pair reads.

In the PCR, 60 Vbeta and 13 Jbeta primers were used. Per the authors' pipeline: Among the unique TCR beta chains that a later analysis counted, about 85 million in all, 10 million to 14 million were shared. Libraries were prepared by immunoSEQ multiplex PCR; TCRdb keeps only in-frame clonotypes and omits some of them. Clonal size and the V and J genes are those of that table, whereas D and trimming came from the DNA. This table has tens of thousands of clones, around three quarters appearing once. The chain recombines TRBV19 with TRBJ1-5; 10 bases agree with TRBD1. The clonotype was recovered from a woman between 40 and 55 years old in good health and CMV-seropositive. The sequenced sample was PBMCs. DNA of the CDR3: TGTGCCAGTAGTACGGGACAGGGGTCCCGGCCTAATCAGCCCCAGCATTTT. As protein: CASSTGQGSRPNQPQHF.